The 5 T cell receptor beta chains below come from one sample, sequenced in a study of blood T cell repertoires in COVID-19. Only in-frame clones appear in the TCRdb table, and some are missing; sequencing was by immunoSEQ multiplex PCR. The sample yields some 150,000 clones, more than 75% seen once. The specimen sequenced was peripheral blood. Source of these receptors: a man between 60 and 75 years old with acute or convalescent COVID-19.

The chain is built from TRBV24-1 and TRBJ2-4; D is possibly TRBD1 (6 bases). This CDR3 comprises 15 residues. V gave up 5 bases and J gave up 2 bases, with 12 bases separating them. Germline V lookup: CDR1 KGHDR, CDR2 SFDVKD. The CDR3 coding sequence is TGTGCCACCAGTGCAGGGGAAGAATCCAAAAACATTCAGTACTTC. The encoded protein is CATSAGEESKNIQYF.

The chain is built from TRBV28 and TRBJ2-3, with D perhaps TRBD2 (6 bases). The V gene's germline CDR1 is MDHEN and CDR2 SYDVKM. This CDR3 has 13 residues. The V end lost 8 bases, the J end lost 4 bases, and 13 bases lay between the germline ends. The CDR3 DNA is TGTGCCAGCCTAGACAGCGGGCCAGATACGCAGTATTTT. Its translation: CASLDSGPDTQYF.

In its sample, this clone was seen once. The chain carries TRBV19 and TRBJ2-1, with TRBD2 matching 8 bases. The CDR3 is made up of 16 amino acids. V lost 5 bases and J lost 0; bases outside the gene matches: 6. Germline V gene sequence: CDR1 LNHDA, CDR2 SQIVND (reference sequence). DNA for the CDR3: TGTGCCAGTAGTGATATAGCGGGAAGCTCCTACAATGAGCAGTTCTTC. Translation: CASSDIAGSSYNEQFF.

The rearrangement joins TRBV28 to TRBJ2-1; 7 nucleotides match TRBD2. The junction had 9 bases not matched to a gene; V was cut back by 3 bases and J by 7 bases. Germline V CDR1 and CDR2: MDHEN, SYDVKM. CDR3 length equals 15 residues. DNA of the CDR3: TGTGCCAGCAGTTTCGATTCGGGAGGACGGAATGAGCAGTTCTTC. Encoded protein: CASSFDSGGRNEQFF.

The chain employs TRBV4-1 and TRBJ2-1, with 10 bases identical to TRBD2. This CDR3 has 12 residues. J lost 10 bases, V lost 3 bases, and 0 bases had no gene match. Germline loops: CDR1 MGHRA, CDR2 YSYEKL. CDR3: CASSHSGREQFF. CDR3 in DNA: TGCGCCAGCAGCCATAGCGGGAGGGAGCAGTTCTTC.